A single sample is the source of the 26 T cell receptor beta chains below, sequenced in a study of blood T cell repertoires in COVID-19. Clones were read by immunoSEQ multiplex PCR, and TCRdb kept only the in-frame ones, dropping some. This table has over 200,000 clones, approximately 80% appearing once. The sample comprised peripheral blood. These receptors were taken from a woman aged 80 or older with COVID-19, enrolled during active disease.

The rearrangement joins TRBV27 to TRBJ1-1; 7 bases align to TRBD1. V dropped 4 bases and J dropped 1; count of bases not matched to a gene: 9. In germline, CDR1 is MNHEY, CDR2 SMNVEV (reference sequence). The CDR3 runs to 16 residues. The CDR3 nucleotides read TGTGCCAGCAGTTCAACAGGGGCCCCAAAGAACACTGAAGCTTTCTTT. Its translation is CASSSTGAPKNTEAFF.

In DNA form, the CDR3 reads TGCGCCAGCAGCTTGGCGTTGGGCAGGGGAAATACGCAGTATTTT. This translates into CASSLALGRGNTQYF. The rearrangement links TRBV5-1 to TRBJ2-3; perhaps TRBD1 as D (6 bases). Germline lookup yields CDR1 SGHRS and CDR2 YFSETQ. The CDR3 contains 15 residues. V was shortened by 0 bases and J by 7 bases, with 15 bases between the two germline ends.

The CDR3 is CASSMAEMNTEAFF. CDR3 nucleotide sequence: TGTGCCAGCAGCATGGCAGAAATGAACACTGAAGCTTTCTTT. This chain connects TRBV6-2 or TRBV6-3 to TRBJ1-1; D is undetermined. In germline, CDR1 is MNHEY, CDR2 SVGEGT. V was shortened by 6 bases and J by 0 bases, with 11 bases between the two germline ends. This CDR3 has 14 amino acids.

This chain's CDR3 is CASSPAPTGNTEAFF. The CDR3 DNA is TGTGCCAGCAGTCCCGCCCCGACAGGGAACACTGAAGCTTTCTTT. The chain is built from TRBV28 and TRBJ1-1; the D gene is possibly TRBD1 (6 bases). V was shortened by 5 bases and J by 1 base, with 14 bases between the two germline ends. This CDR3 contains 15 residues. The germline gives CDR1 MDHEN, CDR2 SYDVKM.

The chain employs TRBV5-1 and TRBJ1-3; tentatively, D is TRBD1 (6 bases). Germline assignment: CDR1 SGHRS and CDR2 YFSETQ. V was shortened by 4 bases and J by 0 bases, with 17 bases between the two germline ends. CDR3 size: 17 residues. CDR3 amino acids: CASSPWPGQSSGNTIYF. In DNA form, the CDR3 reads TGCGCCAGCAGCCCGTGGCCCGGACAGAGCTCTGGAAACACCATATATTTT.

The chain is built from TRBV10-1 and TRBJ2-1, with a tentative D call TRBD1 (5 bases). The CDR3 contains 13 residues. Between the trimmed V and J ends, which lost 0 bases and 9 bases, there was a span of 9 bases. Germline CDR1 WNHNN, CDR2 SYGVQD (reference sequence). The CDR3 region has the DNA TGCGCCAGCAGTGAGTCGGGGCTGGGTGAGCAGTTCTTC. The encoded protein is CASSESGLGEQFF.

The V call is TRBV5-1, the J call TRBJ2-3, with 8 bases matching TRBD2. The germline V gene has CDR1 SGHRS and CDR2 YFSETQ. The CDR3 runs 16 residues. V trimming: 0 bases; J trimming: 1 base; junction bases outside the gene matches: 4. The CDR3 DNA reads TGCGCCAGCAGCTTGGACGGGGGGGCCGGCACAGATACGCAGTATTTT. It encodes CASSLDGGAGTDTQYF.

The chain recombines TRBV29-1 with TRBJ2-5; 8 bases are a match to TRBD1. With 5 bases clipped from V and 4 bases from J, the junction kept 3 bases outside the gene matches. From germline, CDR1 is SQVTM and CDR2 ANQGSEA. This CDR3 is 12 amino acids long. The DNA for the CDR3 is TGCAGCGTTTACCAGGGGGCAGAGACCCAGTACTTC. Amino acids: CSVYQGAETQYF.

The CDR3, as DNA: TGTGCCAGTAGTATCAGTCAGCCCAGGAACTATGGCTACACCTTC. This encodes CASSISQPRNYGYTF. The chain uses TRBV19 and TRBJ1-2; D remains ambiguous. The V gene's germline CDR1 is LNHDA and CDR2 SQIVND (reference sequence). The V and J ends lost 3 bases and 2 bases respectively, with 13 bases between them. This CDR3 has 15 amino acids.

Comment on this clone: One junction end disagrees with the germline gene, perhaps due to a read error. J is TRBJ1-1 and V is TRBV7-7; 7 nucleotides align to TRBD1. This CDR3 region has 17 residues. Germline V gene sequence: CDR1 SSHAT, CDR2 FNYEAQ (reference sequence). The CDR3 loop reads CASSLAKGGTKNTEAFF. The CDR3 DNA sequence: TGTGCTAGCAGCTTAGCTAAAGGGGGCACAAAGAACACTGAAGCTTTCTTT.

This chain joins TRBV11-2 and TRBJ2-5, with D uncertain. Germline V lookup: CDR1 SGHAT, CDR2 FQNNGV. This CDR3 is built from 15 residues. V was shortened by 5 bases and J by 5 bases, with 18 bases between the two germline ends. CDR3 residues: CASSPQSGPQETQYF. The CDR3, as DNA: TGTGCCAGCAGCCCCCAGAGTGGGCCTCAGGAGACCCAGTACTTC.

The V gene is TRBV27, the J gene TRBJ2-2; 8 bases map to TRBD2. The germline V gene has CDR1 MNHEY and CDR2 SMNVEV (reference sequence). The V segment lost 6 bases and the J segment 4 bases; nucleotides outside the gene matches: 10. CDR3 length: 16 residues. The CDR3 coding sequence is TGTGCCAGCAGCATATGGGGCGCGGGGGGCACCGGGGAGCTGTTTTTT. Protein: CASSIWGAGGTGELFF.

The genes are TRBV5-1 and TRBJ1-1, with D perhaps TRBD1 (6 bases). Trimming took 0 bases from V and 11 from J, leaving 20 bases between them. CDR1 is SGHRS and CDR2 is YFSETQ in the germline V gene. This CDR3 comprises 15 residues. CDR3 in amino acids: CASSLGQGTSSVAFF. The CDR3 bases are TGCGCCAGCAGCTTGGGGCAGGGGACAAGTTCTGTGGCTTTCTTT.

The chain has TRBV4-1 and TRBJ1-2; D unresolved. Per germline, CDR1 MGHRA and CDR2 YSYEKL. Trimming pared 1 base from V and 0 bases from J, leaving 9 bases between. This CDR3 contains 15 residues. The CDR3 coding sequence is TGCGCCAGCAGCCAAGCAGCGCAAGCTAACTATGGCTACACCTTC. Its translation is CASSQAAQANYGYTF.

The rearrangement links TRBV9 to TRBJ2-3; 10 bases align to TRBD2. V was clipped by 0 bases and J by 5 bases; unmatched bases: 0. The germline CDR1 and CDR2 sequences are SGDLS and YYNGEE. CDR3 length equals 14 residues. The CDR3 coding sequence is TGTGCCAGCAGCGTAGCTAGCGGGGGAGATACGCAGTATTTT. This sequence encodes CASSVASGGDTQYF.

The rearrangement links TRBV20-1 to TRBJ2-5; 8 bases are shared with TRBD2. This CDR3 has 12 amino acids. V lost 7 bases, J lost 5 bases, and 6 bases stayed unmatched. CDR1 and CDR2 (germline): DFQATT, SNEGSKA (reference sequence). The DNA for the CDR3 is TGCAGTGTTAGTAGCGGGGTTGAGACCCAGTACTTC. It encodes CSVSSGVETQYF.

V and J are TRBV28 and TRBJ2-3; TRBD1 agrees at 10 bases. Germline-derived CDR1 and CDR2 are MDHEN and SYDVKM. The CDR3 sequence is 15 residues long. The V segment lost 5 bases and the J segment 6 bases; nucleotides outside the gene matches: 8. The CDR3 spells CASSAATGGWDTQYF. The CDR3 nucleotides are TGTGCCAGCAGTGCCGCGACAGGGGGCTGGGATACGCAGTATTTT. Full variable domain (remainder filled in from reference TRBV28 and TRBJ2-3): DVKVTQSSRYLVKRTGEKVFLECVQDMDHENMFWYRQDPGLGLRLIYFSYDVKMKEKGDIPEGYSVSREKKERFSLILESASTNQTSMYLCASSAATGGWDTQYFGPGTRLTVL.

This clone has only one observation. This chain uses TRBV3-1 (or the pseudogene TRBV3-2) with TRBJ2-7, with D possibly being TRBD1 (6 bases). There are 13 residues in the CDR3. Trimming removed 2 bases at V and 3 bases at J, with 8 bases between. The germline CDR1 and CDR2 sequences are LGHDT and YNNKEL (reference sequence). Written as DNA, the CDR3 is TGTGCCAGCAGCCAAATAGGGGGCTACGAGCAGTACTTC. Encoded protein: CASSQIGGYEQYF.

The V call is TRBV6-5, the J call TRBJ1-1, with D tentatively TRBD1 (5 bases). This CDR3 has 15 amino acids. The ends were cut back, 2 bases at V and 1 base at J, with 11 bases in the middle. The germline CDR1 and CDR2 sequences are MNHEY and SVGAGI. Here the CDR3 reads CASSYTSRGNTEAFF. The CDR3 DNA reads TGTGCCAGCAGTTACACCTCTAGGGGGAACACTGAAGCTTTCTTT.

CDR3 amino acids: CASGRETGELFF. The CDR3 DNA reads TGTGCCAGTGGCAGGGAAACCGGGGAGCTGTTTTTT. The chain carries TRBV2 and TRBJ2-2, with TRBD1 as a possible D gene (5 bases). Germline V gene data show CDR1 as SNHLY and CDR2 as FYNNEI. Trimming shortened V by 9 bases and J by 5 bases, and 10 bases separated the two germline ends. The CDR3 is 12 amino acids.

J is TRBJ1-1 and V is TRBV10-3; D remains ambiguous. The V gene's germline CDR1 is ENHRY and CDR2 SYGVKD. The CDR3 sequence is 13 residues long. V shed 3 bases and J shed 6 bases, with 11 bases lying between them. The CDR3 here is CAISEAPLAEAFF. The CDR3 DNA follows: TGTGCCATCAGTGAAGCACCCCTGGCTGAAGCTTTCTTT.

The rearrangement joins TRBV18 to TRBJ2-5, with D perhaps TRBD2 (5 bases). Trimming left V 2 bases short and J 1 base short, with 8 bases between. Germline values: CDR1 KGHSH, CDR2 LQKENI. CDR3 size: 14 residues. Here the CDR3 reads CASSPIGGQETQYF. CDR3 DNA: TGTGCCAGCTCACCAATCGGAGGCCAAGAGACCCAGTACTTC.

The CDR3 DNA reads TGTGCCAGCAGCGTAGTAGGGGCGGGAGGTGTGTATGAGCAGTTCTTC. Its protein is CASSVVGAGGVYEQFF. The gene calls are TRBV9 and TRBJ2-1; the match to TRBD2 covers 8 bases. The V and J ends lost 0 bases and 8 bases, in that order; junction bases with no gene match: 10. This CDR3 has 16 amino acids. CDR1 is SGDLS, CDR2 YYNGEE, per germline.

The J gene is TRBJ2-3, the V gene TRBV5-1, with TRBD2 as a possible D gene (6 bases). Germline assignment: CDR1 SGHRS and CDR2 YFSETQ. Trimming cost V 0 bases and J 3 bases, with 11 bases left between them. The CDR3 runs to 15 residues. This CDR3 reads CASSLEGTATDTQYF. CDR3 DNA sequence: TGCGCCAGCAGCTTGGAGGGGACTGCAACAGATACGCAGTATTTT.

The V gene is TRBV19, the J gene TRBJ2-7; D remains unclear. Looked up from germline, CDR1 is LNHDA and CDR2 is SQIVND (reference sequence). CDR3 length: 13 residues. Trimming stripped 3 bases from V and 1 base from J, with 7 bases between. CDR3 coding DNA: TGTGCCAGTAGTATCCACTCGTCCTACGAGCAGTACTTC. It encodes CASSIHSSYEQYF.

In regard to this clone: In the same sample, other DNA sequences code for this CDR3. The chain recombines TRBV12-3 or TRBV12-4 with TRBJ1-5; a weak D match, TRBD1 (6 bases). Trimming shortened V by 6 bases and J by 4 bases, and 10 bases separated the two germline ends. The CDR3 sequence is 13 residues long. CDR3 sequence reads: CASSKTGNQPQHF. In DNA form, the CDR3 reads TGTGCCAGCAGCAAAACAGGGAATCAGCCCCAGCATTTT.